This T cell receptor (beta chain) was identified in a study of shared clonotypes between healthy human individuals. Germline V gene lookup returns CDR1 SNHLY and CDR2 FYNNEI. This CDR3 is 17 amino acids long. With 5 bases clipped from V and 7 bases from J, the junction kept 19 bases outside the gene matches. Genomic DNA per cell subset filled all wells of several immunoSEQ plates. The method was immunoSEQ multiplex PCR; TCRdb's version includes in-frame clones alone and lacks a portion of them. The data hold millions of clones, with over 85% observed a single time. Study-level findings and limits: Clonotypes not shared had lower generation probabilities than those common to all four donors.

Notes on this clone: Its specificity is unknown.

Sequenced: naive CD4+ T cells sorted from blood. Subset indicated: CD45RA+ positively selected. The receptor was derived from a man between 18 and 29 years old in good health. The gene calls are TRBV2 and TRBJ1-2; 7 nucleotides align to TRBD1. The CDR3 bases are TGTGCCAGCAGTAGCATTACCGGGACAGCCATCCATCCTGGCTACACCTTC. This translates into CASSSITGTAIHPGYTF.